A selection of T cell receptor beta chains follows, all from one sample in a study of Ad26.COV2.S vaccination and SARS-CoV-2 variants. Profiled with immunoSEQ multiplex PCR; TCRdb holds only in-frame clones, not every one. The sample includes roughly 390,000 clones, more than 85% of them seen just once. The sequencing here drew on peripheral blood, taken in a trial of Ad26.COV2.S vaccine versus placebo. The receptors were gathered from a person aged 18-65 years who received the Ad26.COV2.S COVID-19 vaccine or a placebo. Each CDR3 is given with its conserved first and last residue. The order of the fields is J gene, V gene, D gene, CDR3 protein, CDR3 DNA. A D gene is named only where the DNA matches it firmly.

TRBJ2-2 TRBV12-3/TRBV12-4 - CASSLRETGELFF TGTGCCAGCAGTTTAAGGGAGACCGGGGAGCTGTTTTTT
TRBJ2-5 TRBV7-7 - CASSLVPVGQETQYF TGTGCCAGCAGCTTAGTTCCGGTCGGCCAAGAGACCCAGTACTTC
TRBJ1-2 TRBV4-2 - CASSPLPGDYGYTF TGTGCCAGCAGCCCCCTCCCGGGGGACTATGGCTACACCTTC
TRBJ2-2 TRBV9 TRBD2 CASSGSSGGYNTGELFF TGTGCCAGCAGCGGCAGTAGCGGGGGCTATAACACCGGGGAGCTGTTTTTT
TRBJ1-1 TRBV25-1 - CASSEQTEAFF TGTGCCAGCAGTGAACAGACAGAAGCTTTCTTT
TRBJ1-4 TRBV21-1 - CASSKGMGQANGATNEKLFF TGTGCCAGCAGCAAAGGTATGGGACAGGCGAACGGAGCAACTAATGAAAAACTGTTTTTT
TRBJ1-1 TRBV19 - CASSSPTNTEAFF TGTGCCAGTAGTTCGCCTACGAACACTGAAGCTTTCTTT
TRBJ2-7 TRBV20-1 - CSASLGSGGFYEQYF TGCAGTGCTAGTTTGGGGTCCGGCGGGTTTTACGAGCAGTACTTC
TRBJ2-3 TRBV6-2/TRBV6-3 TRBD2 CASSPRLAGKVATQYF TGTGCCAGCAGTCCCCGACTAGCGGGGAAAGTTGCTACGCAGTATTTT
TRBJ1-1 TRBV2 TRBD1 CASIQTGTNTEAFF TGTGCCAGCATCCAGACAGGGACAAACACTGAAGCTTTCTTT
TRBJ1-4 TRBV6-5 - CASRAMTGSSEKLFF TGTGCCAGCAGGGCTATGACAGGCTCGAGTGAAAAACTGTTTTTT